The 27 T cell receptor beta chains below all came from one sample that was sequenced in a study of patients and donors after allogeneic stem cell transplantation. MiXCR, run by TCRdb on the RT-PCR reads, gives a single entry per CDR3 protein. This table has about 200,000 distinct CDR3 sequences, more than 35% appearing once. Sequencing was performed on blood, either unsorted or a sorted T cell fraction (not recorded which). The receptors derive from a human donor who was either an allogeneic HSCT recipient or a stem cell or donor lymphocyte infusion donor (not recorded which). It is not recorded whose cells these are; they may come from a transplant donor.

The sample holds a few counts of this clonotype. The V gene is TRBV7-9, the J gene TRBJ1-4; D not resolved. This CDR3 has 16 amino acids. V dropped 5 bases and J dropped 0 bases, with 13 bases sitting between them. Germline lookup yields CDR1 SEHNR and CDR2 FQNEAQ (reference sequence). The CDR3 region is CASSHSLLATNEKLFF. In DNA, the CDR3 is TGTGCCAGCAGCCACAGCCTCCTTGCAACTAATGAAAAACTGTTTTTT.

The chain links TRBV15 to TRBJ2-1; 13 bases map to TRBD2. Germline V CDR1 and CDR2: LNHNV, YYDKDF (reference sequence). This CDR3 contains 18 residues. V lost 5 bases and J lost 4; bases outside the gene matches: 11. In DNA, the CDR3 is TGTGCCACCAGCCGGGGACTAGCGGGAACGGGGCCGTACAATGAGCAGTTCTTC. This sequence encodes CATSRGLAGTGPYNEQFF.

In this sample, this clonotype turned up a few times. This chain connects TRBV4-3 to TRBJ1-2, with a weak D call TRBD1 (5 bases). In germline, CDR1 is LGHNA, CDR2 YSLEER. The germline V and J ends were trimmed by 0 bases and 3 bases, with 11 bases remaining between them. This CDR3 region has 15 residues. CDR3: CASSQDRQGYYGYTF. The CDR3 DNA reads as TGCGCCAGCAGCCAAGATCGGCAGGGTTACTATGGCTACACCTTC.

V and J are TRBV4-3 and TRBJ1-1; D call uncertain. The V end lost 5 bases, the J end lost 2 bases, and 9 bases lay between the germline ends. The CDR3 totals 13 residues. Looked up from germline, CDR1 is LGHNA and CDR2 is YSLEER. CDR3 DNA sequence: TGCGCCAGCAGCGATGAGAGTAACACTGAAGCTTTCTTT. It translates to CASSDESNTEAFF.

There are a few counts of this clonotype. One junction end disagrees with the germline gene, perhaps due to a read error. The chain has TRBV20-1 and TRBJ2-1, with a weak D call TRBD2 (6 bases). The CDR3 runs to 13 residues. The germline CDR1 and CDR2 sequences are DFQATT and SNEGSKA (reference sequence). In DNA form, the CDR3 reads TGCAGTGCTGGAGAGCGGGCCAGGAATGAGCAGTTCTTC. Translated, it gives CSAGERARNEQFF.

The rearrangement uses TRBV29-1 and TRBJ1-1; D remains ambiguous. The CDR3 length is 12 residues. Germline-derived CDR1 and CDR2 are SQVTM and ANQGSEA. Trimming took 5 bases from V and 0 from J, leaving 7 bases between them. This CDR3 is CSVLSMNTEAFF. CDR3 coding DNA: TGCAGCGTTTTGAGTATGAACACTGAAGCTTTCTTT.

Only one count was recorded for this clonotype. V usage is TRBV12-3 or TRBV12-4 and J usage is TRBJ1-4, with TRBD1 matching over 9 bases. J was trimmed by 5 bases and V by 5 bases; bases with no gene match: 6. CDR3 length equals 15 residues. The CDR3 here is CASSPGQGSNEKLFF. DNA for the CDR3: TGTGCCAGCAGTCCCGGACAGGGGTCGAATGAAAAACTGTTTTTT.

This clonotype was detected only a few times. The CDR3, as DNA: TGCGCCAGCAGCCTCGTGACGGATACCGGGGAGCTGTTTTTT. Its translation is CASSLVTDTGELFF. The chain joins TRBV4-3 to TRBJ2-2; D gene unclear. CDR3 length: 14 residues. Trimming pared 4 bases from V and 5 bases from J, leaving 11 bases between. CDR1 and CDR2 (germline): LGHNA, YSLEER.

The chain couples TRBV28 to TRBJ2-1; 10 bases line up with TRBD2. The CDR3 runs 15 residues. V was pared by 8 bases and J by 6 bases, with 10 bases of the junction left unmatched. Germline CDR1 MDHEN, CDR2 SYDVKM. CDR3 amino acids: CASDAGGLAFNEQFF. In nucleotides, the CDR3 is TGTGCCAGCGACGCCGGGGGACTAGCGTTCAATGAGCAGTTCTTC.

A remark on this clonotype: Since a much larger clone is just one base distant, this may be a read error. This sequence joins TRBV6-6 and TRBJ1-5; no clear D. CDR3 length: 11 amino acids. V gave up 2 bases and J gave up 4 bases, with 0 bases separating them. Germline-derived CDR1 and CDR2 are MNHNY and SVGAGI (reference sequence). For the CDR3, the DNA is TGTGCCAGCAGTTACAATCAGCCCCAGCATTTT. Translating gives CASSYNQPQHF.

A few counts support this clonotype. This CDR3 is CASSLPKGTFYGYTF. CDR3 DNA: TGTGCCAGCAGCTTACCTAAAGGAACATTCTATGGCTACACCTTC. The rearrangement joins TRBV7-2 to TRBJ1-2; no reliable D call. Germline CDR1 is SGHTA and CDR2 is FQGNSA. The CDR3 sequence is 15 residues long. V shed 2 bases and J shed 4 bases, with 14 bases lying between them.

The chain has TRBV5-1 and TRBJ1-1; 7 positions match TRBD1. CDR1 and CDR2 from the germline V gene are SGHRS and YFSETQ. CDR3 length: 13 residues. V was pared by 4 bases and J by 3 bases, with 3 bases of the junction left unmatched. CDR3: CASSTGTDTEAFF. The CDR3, as DNA: TGCGCCAGCAGCACCGGGACAGACACTGAAGCTTTCTTT.

The chain uses TRBV12-3 or TRBV12-4 and TRBJ2-5, with D possibly being TRBD2 (5 bases). Trimming removed 5 bases at V and 1 base at J, with 11 bases between. The CDR3 runs 14 residues. The CDR3 sequence is CASSPSRGQETQYF. The CDR3 coding sequence is TGTGCCAGCAGTCCTTCCCGGGGCCAAGAGACCCAGTACTTC.

The chain has TRBV24-1 and TRBJ2-1; 12 bases are shared with TRBD1. V lost 0 bases, J lost 5 bases, and 1 base stayed unmatched. This CDR3 is built from 16 residues. Germline V gene data show CDR1 as KGHDR and CDR2 as SFDVKD. The CDR3 DNA follows: TGTGCCACCAGTGATTTGCGGGACAGGGGGCACAATGAGCAGTTCTTC. Translation gives CATSDLRDRGHNEQFF.

V is TRBV9 and J is TRBJ2-5, with 9 bases lining up with TRBD1. CDR3 size: 16 residues. Per the germline V gene, CDR1 is SGDLS and CDR2 is YYNGEE. Trimming removed 4 bases from V and 4 bases from J; junction bases left unmatched: 11. CDR3 sequence: CASSPRQGVLVETQYF. The CDR3 DNA reads as TGTGCCAGCAGCCCCCGACAGGGGGTGTTAGTAGAGACCCAGTACTTC. The full variable domain, in which reference TRBV9 and TRBJ2-5 provide the parts outside the CDR3, is DSGVTQTPKHLITATGQRVTLRCSPRSGDLSVYWYQQSLDQGLQFLIQYYNGEERAKGNILERFSAQQFPDLHSELNLSSLELGDSALYFCASSPRQGVLVETQYFGPGTRLLVL.

CDR3 nucleotides: TGTGCCAGCAGCTTACCCCAGGGGGGTAGCGGGAGCGGCTATCACGAGCAGTACTTC. Protein product: CASSLPQGGSGSGYHEQYF. V gene TRBV7-2 combines with J gene TRBJ2-7; TRBD2 aligns across 9 bases. The CDR3 spans 19 residues. Trimming took 2 bases from V and 5 from J; bases not matched to a gene: 19. Germline CDR1 and CDR2: SGHTA and FQGNSA.

The J gene is TRBJ1-2, the V gene TRBV29-1, with D possibly matching TRBD1 (5 bases). Germline assignment: CDR1 SQVTM and CDR2 ANQGSEA. This CDR3 comprises 9 residues. V was shortened by 7 bases and J by 8 bases, with 8 bases between the two germline ends. CDR3 DNA sequence: TGCAGCGACGCAGGGGGCTACACCTTC. This translates into CSDAGGYTF.

The J gene is TRBJ2-1, the V gene TRBV7-9, with 8 bases matching TRBD1. The V gene end was trimmed by 1 base and the J gene end by 4 bases; junction bases not matched to a gene: 12. This CDR3 region has 18 residues. Germline assignment: CDR1 SEHNR and CDR2 FQNEAQ (reference sequence). As DNA, the CDR3 is TGTGCCAGCAGCTTAGGGACCCACGGGACAGGATTATACAATGAGCAGTTCTTC. It codes for CASSLGTHGTGLYNEQFF.

This clonotype showed up just a few times. This rearrangement joins TRBV29-1 to TRBJ2-7; a possible D gene is TRBD1 (5 bases). Trimming shortened V by 3 bases and J by 6 bases, and 15 bases separated the two germline ends. CDR3 length: 13 residues. CDR1 is SQVTM, CDR2 ANQGSEA, per germline. CDR3 sequence reads: CSVEGPPYGEQYF. CDR3 coding DNA: TGCAGCGTTGAGGGGCCCCCGTATGGCGAGCAGTACTTC.

This clonotype showed up just a few times. The V call is TRBV12-3 or TRBV12-4, the J call TRBJ1-2, with 7 bases lining up with TRBD1. J gave up 5 bases and V 6 bases, and 6 bases lay outside the gene matches. The CDR3 sequence is 13 residues long. The CDR3 protein is CASSSGQTYGYTF. The CDR3 nucleotides are TGTGCCAGCAGCTCGGGACAGACTTATGGCTACACCTTC.

The chain joins TRBV10-3 to TRBJ1-2; a weak D match, TRBD1 (6 bases). Germline CDR1 reads ENHRY; CDR2 reads SYGVKD. CDR3 size: 19 residues. V was cut by 3 bases and J by 6 bases, with 29 bases left in between. CDR3 DNA: TGTGCCATCAGTGATCAAGCAGGTTCGTGGACAGTCTCGTTTGATGGCTACACCTTC. Protein sequence: CAISDQAGSWTVSFDGYTF.

This chain links TRBV2 with TRBJ1-1; 8 bases fit TRBD1. In germline, CDR1 is SNHLY, CDR2 FYNNEI. V dropped 9 bases and J dropped 4; count of bases not matched to a gene: 16. This CDR3 has 16 residues. CDR3 nucleotide sequence: TGTGCCAGTAAACAGGGGGTGGTTGTGAAGGTCACTGAAGCTTTCTTT. Translating gives CASKQGVVVKVTEAFF.

V usage is TRBV4-3 and J usage is TRBJ2-1; D is unresolved. The CDR3 has 15 amino acids. Germline V CDR1 and CDR2: LGHNA, YSLEER. V lost 0 bases, J lost 10 bases, and 16 bases lay in between. CDR3 sequence: CASSQDPSPQREQFF. Written as DNA, the CDR3 is TGCGCCAGCAGCCAAGATCCCAGCCCCCAGCGCGAGCAGTTCTTC.

This clonotype occurred a few times. This rearrangement joins TRBV13 to TRBJ2-2; 9 bases match TRBD2. V lost 0 bases, J lost 5 bases, and 13 bases stayed unmatched. Per the germline V gene, CDR1 is PRHDT and CDR2 is FYEKMQ (reference sequence). This CDR3 is 19 amino acids long. The CDR3 sequence is CASSLGGLAGTSWTGELFF. The CDR3 DNA is TGTGCCAGCAGCTTAGGCGGGCTAGCGGGAACCTCCTGGACCGGGGAGCTGTTTTTT.

This rearrangement joins TRBV27 to TRBJ2-5; a weak D match, TRBD1 (6 bases). The CDR3 is 15 amino acids. The V and J ends lost 5 bases and 7 bases respectively, with 20 bases between them. Germline CDR1 is MNHEY and CDR2 is SMNVEV (reference sequence). CDR3 sequence (DNA): TGTGCCAGCAGTACCCGGACAGCTGTCGGTCTGACCCAGTACTTC. It yields the protein CASSTRTAVGLTQYF.

This sequence joins TRBV7-6 and TRBJ2-7; TRBD2 matches 11 bases. The CDR3 totals 16 residues. CDR1 SGHVS and CDR2 FNYEAQ come from the germline V gene. V shed 1 base, J shed 2 bases, and the junction held 4 bases outside the gene matches. CDR3 sequence reads: CASSLGLAGRTYEQYF. For the CDR3, the DNA is TGTGCCAGCAGCTTAGGACTAGCGGGACGAACCTACGAGCAGTACTTC. Using reference TRBV7-6 and TRBJ2-7 for the parts outside the CDR3, the full variable domain is GAGVSQSPRYKVTKRGQDVALRCDPISGHVSLYWYRQALGQGPEFLTYFNYEAQQDKSGLPNDRFSAERPEGSISTLTIQRTEQRDSAMYRCASSLGLAGRTYEQYFGPGTRLTVT.

This clonotype was observed a few times. The CDR3 sequence is CASSSLTSQGEAFF. The DNA of the CDR3 is TGTGCCAGCTCATCACTGACATCCCAAGGGGAAGCTTTCTTT. The genes are TRBV18 and TRBJ1-1; D call uncertain. The V end lost 5 bases, the J end lost 8 bases, and 18 bases lay between the germline ends. The CDR3 covers 14 residues. CDR1 is KGHSH and CDR2 is LQKENI in the germline V gene.